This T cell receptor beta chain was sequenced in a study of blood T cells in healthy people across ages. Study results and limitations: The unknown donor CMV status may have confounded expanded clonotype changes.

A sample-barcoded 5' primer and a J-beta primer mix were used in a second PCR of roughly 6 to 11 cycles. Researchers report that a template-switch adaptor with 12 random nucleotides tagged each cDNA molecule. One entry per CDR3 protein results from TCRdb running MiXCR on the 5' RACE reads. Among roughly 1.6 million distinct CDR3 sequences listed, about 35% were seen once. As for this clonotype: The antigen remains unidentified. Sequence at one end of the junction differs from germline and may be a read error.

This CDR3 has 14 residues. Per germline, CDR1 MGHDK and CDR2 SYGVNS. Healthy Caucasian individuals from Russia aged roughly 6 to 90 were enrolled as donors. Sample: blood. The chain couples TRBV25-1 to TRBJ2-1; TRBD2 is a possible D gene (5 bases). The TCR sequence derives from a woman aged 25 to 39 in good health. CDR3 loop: CAGSGRTRIGEQFF. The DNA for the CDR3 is TGTGCCGGCAGTGGAAGAACTAGGATCGGTGAGCAGTTCTTC. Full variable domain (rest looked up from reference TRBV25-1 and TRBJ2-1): EADIYQTPRYLVIGTGKKITLECSQTMGHDKMYWYQQDPGMELHLIHYSYGVNSTEKGDLSSESTVSRIRTEHFPLTLESARPSHTSQYLCAGSGRTRIGEQFFGPGTRLTVL.